What follows are 22 T cell receptor beta chains derived from one specimen sequenced in a study of Graves' ophthalmopathy and Graves' hyperthyroidism. Amplifying from RNA transcripts, the study obtained TCR beta CDR3 regions. Investigators did first-round RT-PCR with HTBI primers, then second-round multiplex PCR. A single record per CDR3 protein comes from TCRdb applying MiXCR to the multiplex PCR reads. This table has roughly 410,000 distinct CDR3 sequences, about 16% appearing once. Sequencing was performed on peripheral blood. Every receptor here comes from a woman aged 18-29 years with stable Graves' hyperthyroidism.

This clonotype was seen ten or more times. CDR3 sequence reads: CASSPLGEMGTQYF. CDR3 nucleotide sequence: TGTGCCAGCAGCCCACTGGGGGAAATGGGGACCCAGTACTTC. The V and J genes are TRBV6-1 and TRBJ2-5; D may match TRBD1 or TRBD2 (5 bases each). Trimming stripped 6 bases from V and 7 bases from J, with 18 bases between. CDR1 is MNHNS, CDR2 SASEGT, per germline. The CDR3 totals 14 residues.

This clonotype has more than one count but fewer than ten. The chain joins TRBV2 to TRBJ2-2, with D hard to call. V was pared by 0 bases and J by 5 bases, with 7 bases between. CDR3 size: 14 residues. Germline V gene sequence: CDR1 SNHLY, CDR2 FYNNEI. CDR3 in amino acids: CASSEAISTGELFF. DNA of the CDR3: TGTGCCAGCAGTGAAGCTATTTCGACCGGGGAGCTGTTTTTT.

This clonotype was seen many times. CDR3 in amino acids: CASTSGQLGNTIYF. The CDR3 DNA is TGTGCCAGCACATCTGGACAGCTTGGAAACACCATATATTTT. The rearrangement joins TRBV6-1 to TRBJ1-3, with D perhaps matching TRBD1 (6 bases). Trimming removed 7 bases at V and 3 bases at J, with 13 bases between. The CDR3 loop spans 14 amino acids. Per the germline V gene, CDR1 is MNHNS and CDR2 is SASEGT.

This clonotype was found many times. The CDR3 loop reads CASSLRGGGYEQYF. The CDR3 DNA reads as TGTGCCAGCAGCTTACGGGGGGGCGGTTACGAGCAGTACTTC. V is TRBV7-8 and J is TRBJ2-7; 8 bases map to TRBD2. Germline CDR1 is SGHVS and CDR2 is FQNEAQ. The CDR3 runs to 14 residues. Trimming cost V 2 bases and J 4 bases; bases outside gene matches: 4.

V usage is TRBV6-2 or TRBV6-3 and J usage is TRBJ1-2; TRBD1 matches at 8 bases. The CDR3 loop spans 14 amino acids. The germline V gene encodes CDR1 MNHEY and CDR2 SVGEGT. V gave up 6 bases and J gave up 4 bases; unmatched junction bases: 7. CDR3 DNA: TGTGCCAGCAGCCGACCGGGACAGGCCTATGGCTACACCTTC. Protein sequence: CASSRPGQAYGYTF.

This rearrangement joins TRBV12-3 or TRBV12-4 to TRBJ1-3; a possible D gene is TRBD1 (5 bases). The CDR3 runs to 15 residues. With 4 bases removed from V and 0 bases from J, the gap between germline ends came to 10 bases. This chain's CDR3 is CASSWDRRSGNTIYF. CDR3 nucleotide sequence: TGTGCCAGCAGTTGGGACCGACGCTCTGGAAACACCATATATTTT.

This chain links TRBV27 with TRBJ1-2, with unresolved D. This CDR3 is 16 amino acids long. Between the trimmed V and J ends, which lost 0 bases and 0 bases, there was a span of 11 bases. Germline V gene lookup returns CDR1 MNHEY and CDR2 SMNVEV (reference sequence). In DNA form, the CDR3 reads TGTGCCAGCAGTTTATCAGCAGGACGGGCTAACTATGGCTACACCTTC. This translates into CASSLSAGRANYGYTF.

This clonotype was seen repeatedly, ten times or more. This chain connects TRBV12-3 or TRBV12-4 to TRBJ1-2, with D unclear. This CDR3 contains 14 residues. Deletions cut 6 bases from V and 1 base from J, with 12 bases between. The CDR3 region has the DNA TGTGCCAGCAGGCCGTGGGGAGATAACTATGGCTACACCTTC. Its translation: CASRPWGDNYGYTF.

The genes are TRBV12-3 or TRBV12-4 and TRBJ2-5; maybe TRBD2 (6 bases). V lost 3 bases and J lost 7, with 15 bases in between. This CDR3 contains 14 residues. The CDR3: CASSFGGNFATQYF. CDR3 nucleotide sequence: TGTGCCAGCAGTTTCGGGGGTAATTTTGCGACCCAGTACTTC.

This clonotype was seen many times. The chain joins TRBV29-1 to TRBJ1-2; 9 nucleotides align to TRBD1. V gave up 6 bases and J gave up 10 bases; unmatched junction bases: 6. The CDR3 is 11 amino acids. Germline V lookup: CDR1 SQVTM, CDR2 ANQGSEA. CDR3 loop: CSVGDRASYTF. For the CDR3, the DNA is TGCAGCGTAGGGGACAGGGCTTCCTACACCTTC.

The rearrangement links TRBV4-1 to TRBJ1-2, with D unresolved. This CDR3 is built from 14 residues. Germline-derived CDR1 and CDR2 are MGHRA and YSYEKL. V gave up 1 base and J gave up 4 bases, with 10 bases separating them. The chain's CDR3 is CASSQGQTIYGYTF. CDR3 DNA sequence: TGCGCCAGCAGCCAAGGGCAGACCATCTATGGCTACACCTTC.

This clonotype was detected many times. This sequence joins TRBV15 and TRBJ1-3; tentative D call: TRBD1 (6 bases). Trimming stripped 3 bases from V and 0 bases from J, with 12 bases between. This CDR3 contains 16 residues. Per germline, CDR1 LNHNV and CDR2 YYDKDF (reference sequence). The CDR3 sequence is CATSRNRASSGNTIYF. The CDR3 DNA is TGTGCCACCAGCAGGAACAGGGCCAGCTCTGGAAACACCATATATTTT.

This clonotype was seen ten or more times. The V gene is TRBV12-3 or TRBV12-4, the J gene TRBJ1-2; D gene uncertain. The ends were cut back, 4 bases at V and 5 bases at J, with 14 bases in the middle. The CDR3 consists of 14 residues. As DNA, the CDR3 is TGTGCCAGCAGTTCTACCGGGTCCCAGTATGGCTACACCTTC. Its translation: CASSSTGSQYGYTF.

This clonotype came up many times. CDR3 DNA sequence: TGTGCCAGCAGCTTACGGGCGGGCGGGGAGCTGTTTTTT. It codes for CASSLRAGGELFF. The V call is TRBV11-3, the J call TRBJ2-2; maybe TRBD2 (5 bases). The germline V gene encodes CDR1 SGHNT and CDR2 YENEEA. The CDR3 loop spans 13 amino acids. V lost 2 bases, J lost 7 bases, and 8 bases lay in between.

This clonotype was counted many times. The chain links TRBV27 to TRBJ1-6; no clear D gene. The germline CDR1 and CDR2 sequences are MNHEY and SMNVEV (reference sequence). CDR3 length: 16 amino acids. Between the trimmed V and J ends, which lost 6 bases and 0 bases, there was a span of 12 bases. The CDR3, as DNA: TGTGCCAGCAGCCTCATCTGGAGCTCCTATAATTCACCCCTCCACTTT. Protein sequence: CASSLIWSSYNSPLHF.

This clonotype showed up many times. The chain carries TRBV4-1 and TRBJ1-5, with D tentatively TRBD1 (5 bases). V lost 5 bases, J lost 0 bases, and 14 bases lay in between. The CDR3 length is 16 residues. Germline CDR1 is MGHRA and CDR2 is YSYEKL. In DNA, the CDR3 is TGCGCCAGCAGCACCCAGGGCGGGAGTAGCAATCAGCCCCAGCATTTT. Its protein product is CASSTQGGSSNQPQHF.

Only a few counts were recorded for this clonotype. The rearrangement uses TRBV6-1 and TRBJ2-7; 8 bases fit TRBD1. V was clipped by 6 bases and J by 5 bases; unmatched bases: 6. The CDR3 sequence is 13 residues long. The V gene's germline CDR1 is MNHNS and CDR2 SASEGT. In nucleotides, the CDR3 is TGTGCCAGCAGCGGGGACAGGCGGCACGAGCAGTACTTC. Protein: CASSGDRRHEQYF.

Ten or more counts support this clonotype. This sequence joins TRBV11-2 and TRBJ2-7; a possible D gene is TRBD1 (8 bases). V was pared by 4 bases and J by 2 bases, with 15 bases between. Germline V gene lookup returns CDR1 SGHAT and CDR2 FQNNGV. CDR3 length equals 15 residues. CDR3: CASSSRGTGPYEQYF. DNA of the CDR3: TGTGCCAGCAGCTCGCGGGGGACAGGTCCCTACGAGCAGTACTTC. The variable domain in full, completed from reference TRBV11-2 and TRBJ2-7, reads EAGVAQSPRYKIIEKRQSVAFWCNPISGHATLYWYQQILGQGPKLLIQFQNNGVVDDSQLPKDRFSAERLKGVDSTLKIQPAKLEDSAVYLCASSSRGTGPYEQYFGPGTRLTVT.

This clonotype was counted at least ten times. The chain combines TRBV15 with TRBJ1-1, with D maybe TRBD1 (6 bases). This CDR3 contains 17 residues. Looked up from germline, CDR1 is LNHNV and CDR2 is YYDKDF (reference sequence). V was cut by 3 bases and J by 3 bases, with 20 bases left in between. The CDR3, as DNA: TGTGCCACCAGCAGCGGCCGGATTGCAGGGGAAGACACTGAAGCTTTCTTT. Protein sequence: CATSSGRIAGEDTEAFF. The full variable domain, in which reference TRBV15 and TRBJ1-1 provide the parts outside the CDR3, is DAMVIQNPRYQVTQFGKPVTLSCSQTLNHNVMYWYQQKSSQAPKLLFHYYDKDFNNEADTPDNFQSRRPNTSFCFLDIRSPGLGDTAMYLCATSSGRIAGEDTEAFFGQGTRLTVV.

In this sample, this clonotype turned up many times. The chain links TRBV19 to TRBJ1-1; tentative D call: TRBD1 (6 bases). Germline CDR1 LNHDA, CDR2 SQIVND (reference sequence). Trimming removed 9 bases from V and 3 bases from J, with 17 bases in between. This CDR3 has 14 residues. The CDR3 nucleotides read TGTGCCAGCCTAGCGGGGGCGCGGGACACTGAAGCTTTCTTT. Its translation is CASLAGARDTEAFF.

On this clonotype itself: With a much larger clone just one base away, this may be a read error. CDR3 region: CASNTDRRLRSTEAFF. CDR3 DNA sequence: TGCGCCAGCAATACGGACAGGAGGCTTCGCAGCACTGAAGCTTTCTTT. The chain couples TRBV10-1 to TRBJ1-1; 7 bases match TRBD1. The CDR3 is 16 residues long. The germline V gene encodes CDR1 WNHNN and CDR2 SYGVQD (reference sequence). V trimming: 7 bases; J trimming: 4 bases; junction bases outside the gene matches: 15.

The V gene is TRBV6-5, the J gene TRBJ2-7, with D perhaps TRBD2 (5 bases). Germline V CDR1 and CDR2: MNHEY, SVGAGI. Trimming left V 2 bases short and J 4 bases short, with 9 bases between. The CDR3 has 13 amino acids. CDR3 sequence reads: CASSYPGEYEQYF. The CDR3 DNA sequence: TGTGCCAGCAGTTACCCCGGGGAATACGAGCAGTACTTC.